The rows below give T cell receptor beta chains drawn from one sample of a study of tumor and adjacent non-tumor tissue in lung cancer. From the multiplex PCR reads, TCRdb called clonotypes with MiXCR, one entry per CDR3 protein. The table records around 120,000 distinct CDR3 sequences, 66% of them present only once. The sequenced sample consisted of lung tumor tissue. The receptor set was obtained from a man aged 25 to 45 with non-small cell lung cancer. CDR3s include the opening cysteine and the closing phenylalanine or tryptophan. A D gene is named only where the DNA matches it firmly. Clone size is given for some rows only: seen once, a few or many times, or a class if the clone is expanded.

abundance	d_gene	v_gene	j_gene	CDR3nt	CDR3aa
once	-	TRBV11-2	TRBJ1-1	TGTGCCAGCCTAGTGACGGAGGGCACTGAAACTTTCTTT	CASLVTEGTETFF
-	-	TRBV28	TRBJ2-5	TGTGCCAGCAGTCCCTTGGGGCAGGGCCAAGAGACCCAGTACTTC	CASSPLGQGQETQYF
many	TRBD1	TRBV20-1	TRBJ1-1	TGCAGTGCTAGACCTCTGACAGGGGGGGAAGCTTTCTTT	CSARPLTGGEAFF
-	TRBD2	TRBV5-6	TRBJ2-2	TGTGCCAGCAGCTTTTGGGGACTAGTCGGCACCGGGGAGCTGTTTTTT	CASSFWGLVGTGELFF
-	TRBD1	TRBV29-1	TRBJ1-1	TGCAGCGTTGCCCAGGACAGGAGGAACATTGAAGCTTTATTT	CSVAQDRRNIEALF
-	TRBD2	TRBV29-1	TRBJ2-3	TGCGGCGTTGGCGAGGGAGGGCCATTCGATACGCAGTATTTT	CGVGEGGPFDTQYF
-	-	TRBV12-3/TRBV12-4	TRBJ1-5	TGTGCCAGCAGTTTCTCGCCGGGAGTTAGCAATCAGCCCCAGCATTTT	CASSFSPGVSNQPQHF
-	TRBD1	TRBV11-2	TRBJ1-5	TGTGCCAGCAGCCAAAGGACAGGGGATATGCCCAAGTATTTT	CASSQRTGDMPKYF
once	TRBD1	TRBV18	TRBJ2-2	TGTGCCAGCTCACCTACAACAGGGGGCACCGGGGAGCTGTTTTTT	CASSPTTGGTGELFF
-	-	TRBV4-1	TRBJ2-7	TGCGCGAGCAGCCAAGATGAGAGAGGGTTGATCTACGAGCAGTACTTC	CASSQDERGLIYEQYF
-	TRBD2	TRBV11-2	TRBJ2-2	TGTACCAGCAGCTCCCCTACGACTAGCTACTCGTCCGGGGAGCTGTTTTTT	CTSSSPTTSYSSGELFF
many	TRBD1	TRBV20-1	TRBJ2-7	TGCAGTGCTAGACCTTCCGAGACAGGGAGCTCCTACGAGCAGTACTTC	CSARPSETGSSYEQYF
-	-	TRBV20-1	TRBJ2-1	TGCAGTGCAACGTCTAGCCGAGCCTTCAATGAGCAATTCTTC	CSATSSRAFNEQFF
-	-	TRBV4-1	TRBJ2-2	TGCGTCAGCAGCCGAGGGGGGCGGACAGTGGAACACCGGGAGCTGTTTTTT	CVSSRGGRTVEHRELFF
-	-	TRBV5-1	TRBJ1-1	TGCCCCAGCAGCTCGGACAGCTTGAGCACTGAAGCTTTCTTT	CPSSSDSLSTEAFF
once	-	TRBV6-2/TRBV6-3	TRBJ2-3	TGTGCCGGCAGTTACCTTTCGCTAGATATGCAGTATTTT	CAGSYLSLDMQYF
-	-	TRBV11-1	TRBJ2-1	TGTGCCAGCAGCATAGGGCCGGCGAATGAACAGTTCTTC	CASSIGPANEQFF
-	-	TRBV30	TRBJ1-5	TGTGCCTGGAGTGACCAGGGTGGAAGCAATCAGCCCCAGCATTTT	CAWSDQGGSNQPQHF
medium-sized	-	TRBV20-1	TRBJ1-5	TGCAGTGCTAGAGTTTGGGGGGGGGGAGACGATCAGCCCCAGCATTTT	CSARVWGGGDDQPQHF
once	-	TRBV20-1	TRBJ2-1	TGCAGTGCTGCCGCCTCAGGACTAACACTTTACAATGCGCAGTTCTTC	CSAAASGLTLYNAQFF
-	-	TRBV4-3	TRBJ2-1	TGCGCCAGCAGCCAACGGCGCACAGTGGGGAGTTCCTACAATGAGCAGTTCTTC	CASSQRRTVGSSYNEQFF
many	TRBD1	TRBV20-1	TRBJ2-1	TGCAGTGCTGATTCCGGGACAGGGTTTGAGCAGTTCTTC	CSADSGTGFEQFF